This T cell receptor (beta chain) appears in the sequencing data of a study of blood T cell repertoires in COVID-19. Looking at the study overall: Specimens from acute and convalescent COVID-19 originated in the United States, Italy and Spain. PBMCs, B-cell-depleted T cells, or T cells were the source of the cDNA or gDNA that made up the material.

This clone was detected once. With 10 bases removed from V and 7 bases from J, the gap between germline ends came to 16 bases. The germline V gene has CDR1 LNHDA and CDR2 SQIVND (reference sequence). The CDR3 contains 13 residues. Participants' reported clinical history set cohort assignment. Recovery among Cohort 3 donors was established by two negative PCRs, clearance, or symptom resolution. The assay was immunoSEQ multiplex PCR, and TCRdb's table has in-frame clones only and misses some. The sample has around 330,000 clones; about 91% are singletons. This TCR came from a woman between 40 and 55 years old who had recovered from COVID-19. This chain connects TRBV19 to TRBJ1-4; D is possibly TRBD1 (6 bases). The sequencing sample was made of PBMCs or T cells enriched from blood (not recorded which). As DNA, the CDR3 is TGTGCCACCAAGGGGGGGCTGTCTGAAAAACTGTTTTTT. This translates into CATKGGLSEKLFF.